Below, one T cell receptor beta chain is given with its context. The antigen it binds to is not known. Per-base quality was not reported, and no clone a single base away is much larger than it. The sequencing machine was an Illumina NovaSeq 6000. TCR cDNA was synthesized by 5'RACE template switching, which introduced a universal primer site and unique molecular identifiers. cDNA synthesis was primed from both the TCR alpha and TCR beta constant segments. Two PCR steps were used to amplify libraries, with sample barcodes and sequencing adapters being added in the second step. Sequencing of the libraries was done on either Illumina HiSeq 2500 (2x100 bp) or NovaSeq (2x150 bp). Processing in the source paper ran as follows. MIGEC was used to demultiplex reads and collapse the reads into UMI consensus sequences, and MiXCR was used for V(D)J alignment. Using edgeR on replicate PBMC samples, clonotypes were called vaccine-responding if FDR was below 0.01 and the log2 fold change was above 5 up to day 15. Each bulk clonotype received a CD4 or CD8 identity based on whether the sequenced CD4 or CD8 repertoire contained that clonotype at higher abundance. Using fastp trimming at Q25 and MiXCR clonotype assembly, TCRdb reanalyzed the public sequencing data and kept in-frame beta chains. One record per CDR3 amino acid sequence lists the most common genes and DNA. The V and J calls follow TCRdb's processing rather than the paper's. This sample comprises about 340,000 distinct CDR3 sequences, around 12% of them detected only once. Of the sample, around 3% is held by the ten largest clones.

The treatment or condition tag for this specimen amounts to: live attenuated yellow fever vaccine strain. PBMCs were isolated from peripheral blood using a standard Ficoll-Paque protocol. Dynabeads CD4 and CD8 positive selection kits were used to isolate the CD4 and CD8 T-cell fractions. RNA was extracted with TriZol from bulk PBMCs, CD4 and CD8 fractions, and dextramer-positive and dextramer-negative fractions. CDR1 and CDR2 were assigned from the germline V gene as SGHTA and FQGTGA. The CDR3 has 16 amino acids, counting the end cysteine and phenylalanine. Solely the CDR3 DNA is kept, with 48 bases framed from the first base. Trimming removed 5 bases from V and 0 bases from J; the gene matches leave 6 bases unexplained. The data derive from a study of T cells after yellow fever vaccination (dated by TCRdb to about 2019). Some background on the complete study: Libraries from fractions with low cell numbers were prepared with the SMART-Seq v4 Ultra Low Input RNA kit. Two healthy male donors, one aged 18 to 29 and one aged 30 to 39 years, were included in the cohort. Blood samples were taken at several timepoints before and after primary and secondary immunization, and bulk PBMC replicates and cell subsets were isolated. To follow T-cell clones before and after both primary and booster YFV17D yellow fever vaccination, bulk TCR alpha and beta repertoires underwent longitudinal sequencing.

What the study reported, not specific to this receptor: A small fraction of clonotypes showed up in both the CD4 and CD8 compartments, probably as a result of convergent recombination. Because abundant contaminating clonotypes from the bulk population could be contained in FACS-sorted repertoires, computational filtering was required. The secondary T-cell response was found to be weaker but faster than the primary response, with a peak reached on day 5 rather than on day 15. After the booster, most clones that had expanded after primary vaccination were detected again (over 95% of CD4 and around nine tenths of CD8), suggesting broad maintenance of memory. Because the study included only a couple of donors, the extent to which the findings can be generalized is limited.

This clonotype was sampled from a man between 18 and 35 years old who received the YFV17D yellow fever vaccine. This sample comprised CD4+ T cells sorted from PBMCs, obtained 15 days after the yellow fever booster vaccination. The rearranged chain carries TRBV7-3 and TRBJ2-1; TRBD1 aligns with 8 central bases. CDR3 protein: CASSLRTGGSYNEQFF. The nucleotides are TGTGCCAGCAGCCTAAGAACAGGGGGCTCCTACAATGAGCAGTTCTTC.